This is a list of T cell receptor beta chains from one sample in a study of CD8 T cells in ankylosing spondylitis. Via MiXCR, TCRdb re-called the 5' RACE reads, giving one row per CDR3 protein. Of hundreds of thousands of distinct CDR3 sequences in the sample, 10% to 13% were seen once. Sequencing used blood, either unsorted or a sorted T cell fraction (not recorded which). The source is a male donor with ankylosing spondylitis or in good health (not recorded which). Each CDR3 is given with its conserved first and last residue. The order of the fields is J gene, V gene, D gene, CDR3 length, clone size, CDR3 protein, CDR3 DNA. The D gene is left open where the match is weak. Only some rows state a clone size, as once, few, many or a class for expanded clones.

TRBJ2-7,TRBV10-3,.,13,.,CAISGDISYEQYF,TGTGCCATCTCCGGGGATATCTCCTACGAGCAGTACTTC
TRBJ2-5,TRBV9,.,15,many,CASSSMGNAQETQYF,TGTGCCAGCAGCTCGATGGGCAACGCTCAAGAGACCCAGTACTTC
TRBJ2-5,TRBV14,.,14,many,CASSRLDGQETQYF,TGTGCCAGCAGCCGCTTAGACGGGCAAGAGACCCAGTACTTC
TRBJ1-6,TRBV12-3/TRBV12-4,.,16,.,CASSSRPPGDNSPLHF,TGTGCCAGCAGTTCAAGACCGCCGGGGGATAATTCACCCCTCCACTTT
TRBJ2-2,TRBV7-2,TRBD1,17,many,CASTDASTGGNTGELFF,TGTGCCAGCACCGACGCGTCGACAGGGGGTAACACCGGGGAGCTGTTTTTT
TRBJ2-7,TRBV5-1,.,15,many,CASSRGGQSSYEQYF,TGCGCCAGCAGCCGGGGGGGACAGAGCTCCTACGAGCAGTACTTC
TRBJ2-3,TRBV4-2,.,16,many,CASSQDSNRVTDTQYF,TGTGCCAGCAGCCAAGATTCAAACAGGGTCACAGATACGCAGTATTTT
TRBJ1-3,TRBV5-1,.,16,few,CASSPSGADSGNTIYF,TGCGCCAGCAGTCCCTCAGGTGCCGACTCTGGAAACACCATATATTTT
TRBJ2-7,TRBV20-1,TRBD2,12,many,CSVAGGPVEQYF,TGCAGTGTAGCGGGGGGGCCGGTTGAGCAGTACTTC
TRBJ2-7,TRBV20-1,TRBD2,18,many,CSASSPGTSGGHLYEQYF,TGCAGTGCTAGTTCCCCCGGGACTAGCGGGGGCCACCTCTACGAGCAGTACTTC
TRBJ2-3,TRBV7-9,TRBD1,15,.,CASSPQGDGTDTQYF,TGTGCCAGCAGCCCGCAGGGGGATGGCACAGATACGCAGTATTTT
TRBJ1-1,TRBV28,.,13,many,CASRTGTDGEAFF,TGTGCCAGCAGGACGGGGACGGACGGGGAAGCTTTCTTT
TRBJ1-4,TRBV20-1,.,16,many,CSASPNGHSFNEKLFF,TGCAGTGCTAGTCCCAATGGACATTCTTTTAATGAAAAACTGTTTTTT
TRBJ1-4,TRBV12-3/TRBV12-4,TRBD1,19,few,CASSSPRDRALKDNEKLFF,TGTGCCAGCAGTTCCCCCCGGGACAGGGCCCTTAAAGATAATGAAAAACTGTTTTTT
TRBJ2-3,TRBV5-1,.,15,few,CASSYDSGGTDTQYF,TGCGCCAGCAGCTACGACTCAGGGGGCACAGATACGCAGTATTTT
TRBJ2-2,TRBV5-1,.,14,many,CASSSTQGIGELFF,TGCGCCAGCAGCTCCACCCAGGGTATCGGGGAGCTGTTTTTT
TRBJ2-1,TRBV18,.,15,.,CASSPGQSKIDEQFF,TGTGCCAGCTCGCCCGGACAGAGCAAGATCGATGAGCAGTTCTTC
TRBJ2-5,TRBV2,.,13,few,CASSEGYQETQYF,TGTGCCAGCAGTGAAGGGTACCAAGAGACCCAGTACTTC
TRBJ1-2,TRBV20-1,.,14,many,CSARGDDTSRDYTF,TGCAGTGCTAGAGGGGACGACACGTCGAGGGACTACACCTTC
TRBJ2-3,TRBV18,.,16,many,CASSLDSFDITDTQYF,TGTGCCAGCTCCCTCGACAGCTTTGACATCACAGATACGCAGTATTTT
TRBJ1-4,TRBV5-5,.,14,many,CASSFQGRQEKLFF,TGTGCCAGCAGCTTTCAAGGTCGGCAGGAAAAACTGTTTTTT
TRBJ1-6,TRBV5-1,.,15,few,CASSTESSPDSPLHF,TGCGCCAGCAGCACTGAGAGTTCCCCGGATTCACCCCTCCACTTT
TRBJ1-5,TRBV3-1,.,15,many,CASSQAPGSNQPQHF,TGTGCCAGCAGCCAGGCGCCAGGTAGTAATCAGCCCCAGCATTTT
TRBJ1-1,TRBV27,.,15,once,CASSSPFRADTEAFF,TGTGCCAGCAGTTCTCCCTTCCGTGCGGACACTGAAGCTTTCTTT
TRBJ2-5,TRBV20-1,.,10,many,CSAEEETQYF,TGCAGTGCAGAAGAGGAGACCCAGTACTTC
TRBJ2-7,TRBV5-1,TRBD1,15,many,CASSFGDRDPYEQYF,TGCGCCAGCAGCTTTGGGGACAGGGACCCCTACGAGCAGTACTTC
TRBJ1-5,TRBV20-1,TRBD1,18,many,CSARGGQGGGEGNQPQHF,TGCAGTGCTAGAGGGGGACAGGGGGGAGGGGAAGGCAATCAGCCCCAGCATTTT
TRBJ1-1,TRBV7-2,.,14,many,CASIINRAGTEAFF,TGTGCCAGCATCATAAACAGGGCGGGCACTGAAGCTTTCTTT
TRBJ1-4,TRBV3-1,.,14,many,CASRDQGIGEKLFF,TGTGCCAGCAGAGATCAGGGAATTGGGGAAAAACTGTTTTTT
TRBJ2-1,TRBV5-1,TRBD2,16,few,CASSLGLAGGINEQFF,TGCGCCAGCAGCTTGGGGCTAGCGGGGGGGATTAATGAGCAGTTCTTC
TRBJ2-3,TRBV7-8,TRBD1,14,.,CASRRQGGTDTQYF,TGTGCCAGCAGGCGACAGGGGGGCACAGATACGCAGTATTTT
TRBJ2-7,TRBV7-2,.,14,many,CASSLVESTYEQYF,TGTGCCAGCAGCTTAGTTGAAAGCACCTACGAGCAGTACTTC
TRBJ1-2,TRBV6-1,.,14,many,CASSIGTVNYGYTF,TGTGCCAGCAGCATTGGGACGGTTAACTATGGCTACACCTTC
TRBJ2-7,TRBV19,TRBD1,16,.,CASSYNPGQGGYEQYF,TGTGCCAGTAGTTATAACCCGGGACAGGGGGGTTACGAGCAGTACTTC
TRBJ2-1,TRBV7-2,.,12,many,CASSKDAVEQFF,TGTGCCAGCAGTAAGGACGCCGTGGAGCAGTTCTTC
TRBJ2-7,TRBV20-1,.,13,few,CSARDGRSYEQYF,TGCAGTGCTAGAGATGGGAGGTCGTACGAGCAGTACTTC
TRBJ2-5,TRBV15,TRBD2,16,many,CATSTVTSVDRRTQYF,TGTGCCACCAGCACCGTAACTAGCGTAGATCGGAGAACCCAGTACTTC
TRBJ1-2,TRBV12-3/TRBV12-4,.,15,.,CASRARIGGSPLNTF,TGTGCCAGCAGGGCCAGGATTGGGGGTTCCCCCCTAAACACCTTC
TRBJ1-5,TRBV6-1,TRBD1,14,many,CASASGQGHQPQHF,TGTGCCAGCGCTTCGGGACAGGGCCATCAGCCCCAGCATTTT
TRBJ2-7,TRBV4-2,.,14,few,CASSDGTDTYEQYF,TGTGCCAGCAGCGATGGGACGGACACCTACGAGCAGTACTTC
TRBJ1-1,TRBV6-1,.,14,.,CASSPGGGRLGAFF,TGTGCCAGCAGTCCCGGGGGGGGCAGGCTGGGGGCTTTCTTT
TRBJ2-1,TRBV24-1,TRBD2,16,many,CATSDTLAGGGNEQFF,TGTGCCACCAGTGATACTCTCGCGGGGGGCGGTAATGAGCAGTTCTTC
TRBJ2-4,TRBV7-9,TRBD1,15,.,CASSLGTGVGDIQYF,TGTGCCAGCAGCTTAGGGACAGGGGTGGGTGACATTCAGTACTTC
TRBJ2-1,TRBV16,.,16,few,CASSQSWGGAPNEQFF,TGTGCCAGCAGCCAATCGTGGGGCGGAGCCCCCAATGAGCAGTTCTTC
TRBJ1-3,TRBV5-6,.,12,few,CASSLEGYTIYF,TGTGCCAGCAGCTTGGAAGGATACACCATATATTTT
TRBJ2-2,TRBV12-3/TRBV12-4,.,14,many,CASSFGPNTGELFF,TGTGCCAGCAGTTTTGGACCGAACACCGGGGAGCTGTTTTTT
TRBJ2-1,TRBV27,TRBD2,12,many,CASSGGDFEQFF,TGTGCCAGCAGCGGGGGGGACTTCGAGCAGTTCTTC
TRBJ1-2,TRBV29-1,.,12,.,CSVEDLWGGYTF,TGCAGCGTTGAAGATCTTTGGGGAGGCTACACCTTC
TRBJ1-5,TRBV5-1,.,15,many,CASSLGLTNNQPQHF,TGCGCCAGCAGCCTCGGACTGACGAACAATCAGCCCCAGCATTTT
TRBJ2-7,TRBV5-1,TRBD1,13,.,CASSYGTVGEQYF,TGCGCCAGCAGCTACGGGACAGTCGGGGAGCAGTACTTC
TRBJ2-1,TRBV20-1,.,12,many,CSATRGDNEQFF,TGCAGTGCTACCCGGGGCGACAATGAGCAGTTCTTC
TRBJ2-2,TRBV23-1,.,13,.,CASSQSNTGELFF,TGCGCCAGCAGTCAATCGAACACCGGGGAGCTGTTTTTT
TRBJ2-1,TRBV12-3/TRBV12-4,TRBD2,14,.,CASRQRGGYNEQFF,TGTGCCAGCAGGCAGCGGGGGGGGTACAATGAGCAGTTCTTC